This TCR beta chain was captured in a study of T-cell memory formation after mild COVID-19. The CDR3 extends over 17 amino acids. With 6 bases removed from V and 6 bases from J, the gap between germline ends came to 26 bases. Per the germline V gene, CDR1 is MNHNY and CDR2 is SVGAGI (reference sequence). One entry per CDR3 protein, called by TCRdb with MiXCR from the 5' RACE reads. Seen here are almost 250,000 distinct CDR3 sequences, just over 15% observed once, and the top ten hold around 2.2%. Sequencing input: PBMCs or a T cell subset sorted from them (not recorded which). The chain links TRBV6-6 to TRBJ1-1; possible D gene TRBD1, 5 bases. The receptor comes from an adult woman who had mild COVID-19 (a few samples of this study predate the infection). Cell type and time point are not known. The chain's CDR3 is CASSPRLAGTKFSEAFF. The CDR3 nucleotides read TGTGCCAGCAGCCCCAGGTTGGCAGGGACGAAGTTCTCTGAAGCTTTCTTT.